These T cell receptor beta chains were read from a single sample in a study of T cell responses to AZD1222 COVID-19 vaccine. TCRdb's table, derived via immunoSEQ multiplex PCR, lists solely in-frame clones and lacks some. The repertoire includes 60,000 to 75,000 clones, roughly nine tenths of them detected once, and about 28% sits in the top ten. The specimen comprised peripheral blood, sampled 28 days after the second AZD1222 dose. The receptor source for this set is an adult who received the AZD1222 COVID-19 vaccine. The CDR3 runs from the conserved cysteine through the conserved F or W. Fields, in order: D gene, V gene, clone size, J gene, CDR3 DNA, CDR3 protein. D genes are given only for firm matches. Size values are once, few and many counts, or a class for expanded clones, and some rows have none.

d_gene: .; v_gene: TRBV2; abundance: few; j_gene: TRBJ1-4; CDR3nt: TGTGCCAGCAGTGGGGGGACCCATGGAAAACTGTTTTTT; CDR3aa: CASSGGTHGKLFF
d_gene: .; v_gene: TRBV29-1; abundance: few; j_gene: TRBJ2-7; CDR3nt: TGCAGCGTTCTGGAGTTGAGCAGCTCCTACGAGCAGTACTTC; CDR3aa: CSVLELSSSYEQYF
d_gene: .; v_gene: TRBV21-1; abundance: .; j_gene: TRBJ2-1; CDR3nt: TGTGCCAGCAGCAAAGAGGGGATAGCAGAACTATACAATGAGCAGTTCTTC; CDR3aa: CASSKEGIAELYNEQFF
d_gene: .; v_gene: TRBV11-2; abundance: .; j_gene: TRBJ2-1; CDR3nt: TGTGCCAGCAGCGCTAATCCGACAGACGATGAGCAGTTCTTC; CDR3aa: CASSANPTDDEQFF
d_gene: .; v_gene: TRBV4-3; abundance: once; j_gene: TRBJ2-7; CDR3nt: TGCGCCAGCAGCCAAGCGATAGGTACTCACGAGCAGTACTTC; CDR3aa: CASSQAIGTHEQYF
d_gene: .; v_gene: TRBV5-1; abundance: .; j_gene: TRBJ1-4; CDR3nt: TGCGCCAGCAGCTTGGCCAGTGCAACTAATGAAAAACTGTTTTTT; CDR3aa: CASSLASATNEKLFF
d_gene: TRBD2; v_gene: TRBV5-4; abundance: .; j_gene: TRBJ2-5; CDR3nt: TGTGCCAGCAGCTTGGCGAGCCTAGCGGGAGTTAGGGAGACCCAGTACTTC; CDR3aa: CASSLASLAGVRETQYF
d_gene: TRBD1; v_gene: TRBV7-9; abundance: few; j_gene: TRBJ1-3; CDR3nt: TGTGCCAGCAGTTTCTCCGGGACAGGGGATGGAAACACCATATATTTT; CDR3aa: CASSFSGTGDGNTIYF
d_gene: TRBD1; v_gene: TRBV7-6; abundance: .; j_gene: TRBJ1-3; CDR3nt: TGTGCCAGCAGCTTAGGTCAGGGGGTCTCTGGAAACACCATATATTTT; CDR3aa: CASSLGQGVSGNTIYF
d_gene: TRBD2; v_gene: TRBV27; abundance: .; j_gene: TRBJ2-1; CDR3nt: TGTGCCAGCTTGCCCAGCGGGGGCCACAATGAGCAGTTCTTC; CDR3aa: CASLPSGGHNEQFF
d_gene: TRBD1; v_gene: TRBV5-8; abundance: .; j_gene: TRBJ2-7; CDR3nt: TGTGCCAGCAGCTTTTTGGGGACAGCGTACGAGCAGTACTTC; CDR3aa: CASSFLGTAYEQYF
d_gene: .; v_gene: TRBV6-4; abundance: .; j_gene: TRBJ1-1; CDR3nt: TGTGCCAGCAGTGTAAGTAGGAACACTGAAGCTTTCTTT; CDR3aa: CASSVSRNTEAFF
d_gene: .; v_gene: TRBV9; abundance: .; j_gene: TRBJ2-6; CDR3nt: TGTGCCAGCAGCCCGGGCGGACCTGGGGCCAACGTCCTGACTTTC; CDR3aa: CASSPGGPGANVLTF
d_gene: TRBD1; v_gene: TRBV5-1; abundance: few; j_gene: TRBJ1-1; CDR3nt: TGCGCCAGCAGCCTTTGGACAGGGAGGGACACTGAAGCTTTCTTT; CDR3aa: CASSLWTGRDTEAFF
d_gene: .; v_gene: TRBV28; abundance: .; j_gene: TRBJ1-4; CDR3nt: TGTGCCAGCAAAGCAGAAAAACTGTTTTTT; CDR3aa: CASKAEKLFF
d_gene: TRBD1; v_gene: TRBV7-9; abundance: .; j_gene: TRBJ1-5; CDR3nt: TGTGCCAGCAGCCTGGACAGGGAACAGCCCCAGCATTTT; CDR3aa: CASSLDREQPQHF
d_gene: TRBD2; v_gene: TRBV7-6; abundance: .; j_gene: TRBJ2-3; CDR3nt: TGTGCCAGCAGCTTAGTGGGCCTAGCGGGCACAGATACGCAGTATTTT; CDR3aa: CASSLVGLAGTDTQYF
d_gene: .; v_gene: TRBV28; abundance: .; j_gene: TRBJ1-2; CDR3nt: TGTGCCAGCAGTCTCGATTCTAACTATGGCTACACCTTC; CDR3aa: CASSLDSNYGYTF
d_gene: .; v_gene: TRBV7-9; abundance: .; j_gene: TRBJ1-6; CDR3nt: TGTGCCAGCAGCGGCTCCCGGGGCGAAGAGAGTTCACCCCTCCACTTT; CDR3aa: CASSGSRGEESSPLHF
d_gene: .; v_gene: TRBV21-1; abundance: .; j_gene: TRBJ2-7; CDR3nt: TGTGCCAGCAGCAATCTTTGTCGCGGGGACAGGGGATACGAGCAGTACTTC; CDR3aa: CASSNLCRGDRGYEQYF
d_gene: TRBD1; v_gene: TRBV6-5; abundance: few; j_gene: TRBJ1-1; CDR3nt: TGTGCCAGCAGCCCGGACAGGGGTACGACTGAAGCTTTCTTT; CDR3aa: CASSPDRGTTEAFF
d_gene: TRBD1; v_gene: TRBV9; abundance: .; j_gene: TRBJ2-1; CDR3nt: TGTGCCAGCAGCGTAGACCTGGGACAGGGATTAAATGAGCAGTTCTTC; CDR3aa: CASSVDLGQGLNEQFF
d_gene: .; v_gene: TRBV5-1; abundance: once; j_gene: TRBJ2-3; CDR3nt: TGCGCCAGCACCAAGGAATTAGATACGCAGTATTTT; CDR3aa: CASTKELDTQYF
d_gene: .; v_gene: TRBV28; abundance: .; j_gene: TRBJ2-7; CDR3nt: TGTGCCAGCAAGTCAGCAGACTTTCCCTCCTACGAGCAGTACTTC; CDR3aa: CASKSADFPSYEQYF
d_gene: .; v_gene: TRBV3-1/TRBV3-2; abundance: .; j_gene: TRBJ2-6; CDR3nt: TGTGCCAGCAGCCCGATCCAAGGGTTAACAATCCGAGGTGGGGCCAACGTCCTGACTTTC; CDR3aa: CASSPIQGLTIRGGANVLTF
d_gene: .; v_gene: TRBV6-5; abundance: .; j_gene: TRBJ2-7; CDR3nt: TGTGCCAGCAGTTACTCGCAGGCGGCCACCTACGAGCAGTACTTC; CDR3aa: CASSYSQAATYEQYF
d_gene: TRBD1; v_gene: TRBV5-1; abundance: .; j_gene: TRBJ1-2; CDR3nt: TGCGCCAGCAGCTTGTCGGGCAGGGGGCAGGATGGCTACACCTTC; CDR3aa: CASSLSGRGQDGYTF
d_gene: .; v_gene: TRBV5-5; abundance: .; j_gene: TRBJ1-1; CDR3nt: TGTGCCAGCACCCTTAGGGAAGGGCTGAACACTGAAGCTTTCTTT; CDR3aa: CASTLREGLNTEAFF
d_gene: .; v_gene: TRBV4-1; abundance: .; j_gene: TRBJ1-2; CDR3nt: TGCGCCAGCAGCCAAGACTTTGCAGCAGCTAACTATGGCTACACCTTC; CDR3aa: CASSQDFAAANYGYTF
d_gene: TRBD1; v_gene: TRBV14; abundance: .; j_gene: TRBJ2-3; CDR3nt: TGTGCCAGCAGCCAAGAGGAAGGGGGCCCTAGCACAGATACGCAGTATTTT; CDR3aa: CASSQEEGGPSTDTQYF
d_gene: .; v_gene: TRBV23-1; abundance: .; j_gene: TRBJ2-5; CDR3nt: TGCGCCAGCAGTCATTCCATCTTTCAAGAGACCCAGTACTTC; CDR3aa: CASSHSIFQETQYF
d_gene: .; v_gene: TRBV20-1; abundance: .; j_gene: TRBJ2-2; CDR3nt: TGCAGTGCTAGTGTCACAGGGACCGGGGAGCTGTTTTTT; CDR3aa: CSASVTGTGELFF
d_gene: .; v_gene: TRBV2; abundance: .; j_gene: TRBJ1-6; CDR3nt: TGTGCCAGCAGTGAAGTGTTGTCACCCCTCCACTTT; CDR3aa: CASSEVLSPLHF
d_gene: TRBD1; v_gene: TRBV19; abundance: .; j_gene: TRBJ1-1; CDR3nt: TGTGCCAGTAGTATCGGACAGGACACTGAAGCTTTCTTT; CDR3aa: CASSIGQDTEAFF
d_gene: .; v_gene: TRBV7-2; abundance: .; j_gene: TRBJ1-5; CDR3nt: TGTGCCAGCAGCTTTCTCGGGGCGAGTCAGCCCCAGCATTTT; CDR3aa: CASSFLGASQPQHF
d_gene: TRBD2; v_gene: TRBV15; abundance: .; j_gene: TRBJ2-1; CDR3nt: TGTGCCACCAGCAAAGGCAGCCGGGAGGCCTCCTACAATGAGCAGTTCTTC; CDR3aa: CATSKGSREASYNEQFF
d_gene: TRBD2; v_gene: TRBV7-3; abundance: .; j_gene: TRBJ2-2; CDR3nt: TGTGCCAGCACATTAAACCCGGGGGGGAACACCGGGGAGCTGTTTTTT; CDR3aa: CASTLNPGGNTGELFF
d_gene: TRBD2; v_gene: TRBV6-5; abundance: once; j_gene: TRBJ2-7; CDR3nt: TGTGCCAGCAGCAGCGGGAGGGCCTTTTACGAGCAGTACTTC; CDR3aa: CASSSGRAFYEQYF
d_gene: .; v_gene: TRBV6-5; abundance: .; j_gene: TRBJ1-2; CDR3nt: TGTGCCAGCAGTTACCGCCACCATGGTGGGTATGGCTACACCTTC; CDR3aa: CASSYRHHGGYGYTF
d_gene: .; v_gene: TRBV12-3/TRBV12-4; abundance: .; j_gene: TRBJ1-4; CDR3nt: TGTGCCAGTACCCGGGGGAGGAATGAAAAACTGTTTTTT; CDR3aa: CASTRGRNEKLFF
d_gene: .; v_gene: TRBV28; abundance: .; j_gene: TRBJ1-1; CDR3nt: TGTGCCAGCAGCCCCGGAGGTTCCTTGAACACTGAAGCTTTCTTT; CDR3aa: CASSPGGSLNTEAFF
d_gene: .; v_gene: TRBV11-3; abundance: .; j_gene: TRBJ2-1; CDR3nt: TGTGCCAGCAGCTTCGGTCCCGAAACAAGCTCCTACAATGAGCAGTTCTTC; CDR3aa: CASSFGPETSSYNEQFF
d_gene: TRBD1; v_gene: TRBV5-1; abundance: .; j_gene: TRBJ1-2; CDR3nt: TGCGCCAGCAGCCCGCAACCGACAGGGGGAGGCTATGGCTACACCTTC; CDR3aa: CASSPQPTGGGYGYTF
d_gene: TRBD1; v_gene: TRBV19; abundance: .; j_gene: TRBJ1-5; CDR3nt: TGTGCCAGTAGTATTAGTACCCAGGGGGTATTAAGCAATCAGCCCCAGCATTTT; CDR3aa: CASSISTQGVLSNQPQHF
d_gene: .; v_gene: TRBV7-5; abundance: .; j_gene: TRBJ1-2; CDR3nt: TGTGTCAGAAGCTTAGAAGTTCACAGGGATATAGATGGCTACACCTTC; CDR3aa: CVRSLEVHRDIDGYTF
d_gene: .; v_gene: TRBV5-5; abundance: .; j_gene: TRBJ1-1; CDR3nt: TGTGCCAGCAGCCTGGGACATATGAACACTGAAGCTTTCTTT; CDR3aa: CASSLGHMNTEAFF
d_gene: .; v_gene: TRBV6-6; abundance: .; j_gene: TRBJ2-6; CDR3nt: TGTGCCAGCAGTCCCCTTGGGGGGTTTGGTGGGGCCAACGTCCTGACTTTC; CDR3aa: CASSPLGGFGGANVLTF
d_gene: TRBD1; v_gene: TRBV27; abundance: .; j_gene: TRBJ1-2; CDR3nt: TGTGCCAGCAGTTTGGCCGACAGGGGAACTGGCTACACCTTC; CDR3aa: CASSLADRGTGYTF
d_gene: .; v_gene: TRBV6-1; abundance: few; j_gene: TRBJ2-7; CDR3nt: TGTGCCAGCAGTGAAGGACCTACCTACGAGCAGTACTTC; CDR3aa: CASSEGPTYEQYF
d_gene: .; v_gene: TRBV7-9; abundance: once; j_gene: TRBJ2-1; CDR3nt: TGTGCCAGCAGCTTATTCCCGGGATTAGTCAACAATGAGCAGTTCTTC; CDR3aa: CASSLFPGLVNNEQFF
d_gene: TRBD1; v_gene: TRBV19; abundance: .; j_gene: TRBJ2-1; CDR3nt: TGTGCCAGTAACCAACAGGGGGCTTCCTACAATGAGCAGTTCTTC; CDR3aa: CASNQQGASYNEQFF
d_gene: .; v_gene: TRBV7-9; abundance: .; j_gene: TRBJ1-4; CDR3nt: TGTGCCAGCAAGAATATGGGATCGGAAAAACTGTTTTTT; CDR3aa: CASKNMGSEKLFF